The entry below gives a single TCR beta chain sequence along with its context. CDR3 length equals 11 residues. CDR1 is SNHLY, CDR2 FYNNEI, per germline. V lost 7 bases to trimming and J lost 12 bases; unmatched junction nucleotides: 9. A second 7 to 11 cycle PCR used barcoded and J-beta primers. TCRdb processed the 5' RACE reads anew with MiXCR; each CDR3 protein has one entry. The table lists 540,000 or so distinct CDR3 sequences, 27% of them singletons. This specimen comes from a study of blood T cells in healthy people across ages. The chain links TRBV2 to TRBJ2-7, with TRBD1 matching 7 bases. The sample taken for sequencing was blood. The receptor's source is a woman aged 70-85 years in good health. The DNA of the CDR3 is TGTGCCAGCATTAATGACAGGGTGTTGTACTTC. Its protein product is CASINDRVLYF.